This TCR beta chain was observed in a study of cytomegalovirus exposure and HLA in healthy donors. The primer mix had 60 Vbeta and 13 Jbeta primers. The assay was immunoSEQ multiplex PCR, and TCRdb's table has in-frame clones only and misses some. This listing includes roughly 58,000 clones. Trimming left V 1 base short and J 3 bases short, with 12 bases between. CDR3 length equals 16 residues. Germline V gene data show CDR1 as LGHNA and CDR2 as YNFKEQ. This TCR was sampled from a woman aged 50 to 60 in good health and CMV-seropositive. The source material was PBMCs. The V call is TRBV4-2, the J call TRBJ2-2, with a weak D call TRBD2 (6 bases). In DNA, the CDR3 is TGTGCCAGCAGCCAAGTTCGGGCGGGATACACCGGGGAGCTGTTTTTT. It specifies CASSQVRAGYTGELFF.